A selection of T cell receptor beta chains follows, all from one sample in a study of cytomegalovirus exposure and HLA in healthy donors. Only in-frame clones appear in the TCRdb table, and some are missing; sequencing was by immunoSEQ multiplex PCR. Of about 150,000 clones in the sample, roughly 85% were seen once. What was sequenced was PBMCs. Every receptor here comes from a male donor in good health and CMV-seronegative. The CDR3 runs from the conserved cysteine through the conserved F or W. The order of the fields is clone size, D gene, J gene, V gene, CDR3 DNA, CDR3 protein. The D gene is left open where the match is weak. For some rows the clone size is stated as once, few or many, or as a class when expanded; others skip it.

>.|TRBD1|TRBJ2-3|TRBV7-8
TGTGCCAGCAGCTTAGTAGGGACAGGGATGAAGACAGATACGCAGTATTTT
CASSLVGTGMKTDTQYF
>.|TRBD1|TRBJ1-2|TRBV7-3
TGTGCCAGCAGCTTAAGACAGGGTGGCGGCTACACCTTC
CASSLRQGGGYTF
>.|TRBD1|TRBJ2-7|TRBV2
TGTGCCAGCAGTGAAGCGAGGGGGCACGAGCAGTACTTC
CASSEARGHEQYF
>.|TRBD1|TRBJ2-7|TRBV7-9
TGTGCCAGCAGCTCGGGACAGGGATTGGGCGAGCAGTACTTC
CASSSGQGLGEQYF
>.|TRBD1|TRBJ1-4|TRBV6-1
TGTGCCAGCAGCCTCGACAGGGGCTATGAAAAACTGTTTTTT
CASSLDRGYEKLFF
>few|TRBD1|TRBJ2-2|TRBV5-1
TGCGCCAGCAGCGGACAGGGGATGAACACCGGGGAGCTGTTTTTT
CASSGQGMNTGELFF
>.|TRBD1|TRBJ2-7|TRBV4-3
TGCGCCAGCAGCCAAGATCTCGGGGACAGGGGCTTTAGCGAGCAGTACTTC
CASSQDLGDRGFSEQYF
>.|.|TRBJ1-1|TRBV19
TGTGCCAGTAGGGGGACAACGAACACTGAAGCTTTCTTT
CASRGTTNTEAFF
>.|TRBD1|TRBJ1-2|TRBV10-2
TGCGCCAGCAGTGAGGGTGGGACAGTCCCTAACTATGGCTACACCTTC
CASSEGGTVPNYGYTF
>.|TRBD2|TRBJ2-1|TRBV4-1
TGCGCCAGCAGCCAAGATACGGGGGGGTTCGAGCAGTTCTTC
CASSQDTGGFEQFF
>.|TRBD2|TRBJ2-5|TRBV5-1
TGCGCCAGCAGACCCGGGCTAGCGGAAGAGACCCAGTACTTC
CASRPGLAEETQYF
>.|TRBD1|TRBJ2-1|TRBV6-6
TGTGCCAGCAGACTCCGGGACAGCCGATCCTACAATGAGCAGTTCTTC
CASRLRDSRSYNEQFF
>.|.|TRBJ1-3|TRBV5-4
TGTGCCAGCAGCGCCCGGGGAGAAAACACCATATATTTT
CASSARGENTIYF
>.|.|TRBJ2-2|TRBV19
TGTGCCAGTAGTATCAAGGGCGGGGCGAACACCGGGGAGCTGTTTTTT
CASSIKGGANTGELFF
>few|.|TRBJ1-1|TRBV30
TGTGCCTGGAGTTTGGGGGTTTACCGGGGGGCTGAAGCTTTCTTT
CAWSLGVYRGAEAFF
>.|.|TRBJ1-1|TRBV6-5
TGTGCCAGCAGTCGACAGAAGGAAGCTTTCTTT
CASSRQKEAFF
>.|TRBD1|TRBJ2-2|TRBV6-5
TGTGCCAGCAGTCAATACAGGGGATCTACCGGGGAGCTGTTTTTT
CASSQYRGSTGELFF
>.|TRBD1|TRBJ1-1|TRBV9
TGTGCCAGCAGCGTAACAGGGGGGGTGAACACTGAAGCTTTCTTT
CASSVTGGVNTEAFF
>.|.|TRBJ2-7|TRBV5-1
TGCGCCAGCAGCACCGGGACTCTCGGATCCTACGAGCAGTACTTC
CASSTGTLGSYEQYF
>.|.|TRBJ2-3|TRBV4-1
TGCGCCAGCAGCCAAGAGGGCGGCACAGATACGCAGTATTTT
CASSQEGGTDTQYF
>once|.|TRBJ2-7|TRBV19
TGTGCCAGTCGGGGAAGGTTTTACGAGCAGTACTTC
CASRGRFYEQYF
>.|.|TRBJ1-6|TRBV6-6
TGTGCCAGCAGCAGAGCCGTGGAGCCTAATTCACCCCTCCACTTT
CASSRAVEPNSPLHF
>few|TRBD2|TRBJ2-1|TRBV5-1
TGCGCCAGCAGCTTGATGGCTAGCGGGAGCAATGAGCAGTTCTTC
CASSLMASGSNEQFF
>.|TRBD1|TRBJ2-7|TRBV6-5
TGTGCCAGCAGTTGGACAGGGGAGGACTACGAGCAGTACTTC
CASSWTGEDYEQYF
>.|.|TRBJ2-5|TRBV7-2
TGTGCCAGCAGCTTTAAGACAGGTCGCCGGGTAGAGACCCAGTACTTC
CASSFKTGRRVETQYF
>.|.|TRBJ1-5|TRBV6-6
TGTGCCAGCAGTTATACAGGGAACAATCAGCCCCAGCATTTT
CASSYTGNNQPQHF
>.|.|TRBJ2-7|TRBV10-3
TGTGCCATCAGTGATGTGGACAAGACCTACGAGCAGTACTTC
CAISDVDKTYEQYF
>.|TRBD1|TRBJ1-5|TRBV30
TGTGCCTGGAGTTTCGGGACAGGGGGCAATCAGCCCCAGCATTTT
CAWSFGTGGNQPQHF
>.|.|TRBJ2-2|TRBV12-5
TGTGCTAGTGGTCTAGTTACAGGGATTCGCACCGGGGAGCTGTTTTTT
CASGLVTGIRTGELFF
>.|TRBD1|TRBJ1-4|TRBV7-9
TGTGCCAGCAGCTTAGCGGGACAGGGGAGTGAAAAACTGTTTTTT
CASSLAGQGSEKLFF
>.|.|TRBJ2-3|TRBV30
TGTGCCTGGAGTATAGAGACAGATACGCAGTATTTT
CAWSIETDTQYF
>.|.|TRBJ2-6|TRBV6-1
TGTGCCAGCAGTGAACAGGGACACCTCTCTGGGGCCAACGTCCTGACTTTC
CASSEQGHLSGANVLTF
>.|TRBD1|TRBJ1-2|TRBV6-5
TGTGCCAGCAGCCCGTTGACAGGGGAAGGCTACACCTTC
CASSPLTGEGYTF
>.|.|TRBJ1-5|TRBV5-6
TGTGCCAGCAGCCGGTCTGGGGCAGGGCAGCCCCAGCATTTT
CASSRSGAGQPQHF
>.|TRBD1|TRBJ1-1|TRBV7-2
TGTGCCAGCAGTCGACAGGGTTCACCCAACACTGAAGCTTTCTTT
CASSRQGSPNTEAFF
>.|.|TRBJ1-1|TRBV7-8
TGTGCCAGCAGCTCGGACACGCTGAACACTGAAGCTTTCTTT
CASSSDTLNTEAFF
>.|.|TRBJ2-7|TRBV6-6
TGTGCCAGCAGGCATACCTCGGGGGCCTACGAGCAGTACTTC
CASRHTSGAYEQYF
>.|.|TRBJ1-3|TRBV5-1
TGCGCCAGCAGCTTGGGACAGTCGGACACCATATATTTT
CASSLGQSDTIYF
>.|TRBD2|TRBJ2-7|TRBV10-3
TGTGCCATCAGCGGGACTAGCCCCTACGAGCAGTACTTC
CAISGTSPYEQYF
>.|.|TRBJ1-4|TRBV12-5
TGTGCTAGTGGTTTGCGACCGAGCGGTGAAAAACTGTTTTTT
CASGLRPSGEKLFF
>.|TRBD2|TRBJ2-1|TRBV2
TGTATTACGCGAGCGGGGGGTTCCTACAATGAGCAGTTCTTC
CITRAGGSYNEQFF
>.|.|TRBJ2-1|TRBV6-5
TGTGCCAGCAGTTTGGGCCGCCAGCAGTTCTTC
CASSLGRQQFF
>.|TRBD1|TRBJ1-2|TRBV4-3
TGCGCCAGCAGCCAAGATAGGACAGGGCTGTCCTATGGCTACACCTTC
CASSQDRTGLSYGYTF
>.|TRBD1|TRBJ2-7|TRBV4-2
TGTGCCAGCAGCACCGGACAGGGCTACGAGCAGTACTTC
CASSTGQGYEQYF
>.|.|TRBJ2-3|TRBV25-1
TGTGCCAGCAGTGAATATGGGCTCACAGATACGCAGTATTTT
CASSEYGLTDTQYF
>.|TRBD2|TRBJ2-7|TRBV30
TGTGCCTGGACCCCCAGGTGGGGGGGGTCCTACGAGCAGTACTTC
CAWTPRWGGSYEQYF
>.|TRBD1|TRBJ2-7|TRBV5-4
TGTGCCAGCAGCTTTTTCCCAACAAATGACAGGGACTACGAGCAGTACTTC
CASSFFPTNDRDYEQYF
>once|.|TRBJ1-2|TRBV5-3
TGTGCCAGAAGCGGACCAATTTCGCAGGGGCATGGCTACACCTTC
CARSGPISQGHGYTF
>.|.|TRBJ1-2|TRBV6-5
TGTGCCAGCAGTTACCGGGGGATTAACTATGGCTACACCTTC
CASSYRGINYGYTF
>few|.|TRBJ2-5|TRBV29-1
TGCAGCGTTGAAGATGGGCGGCGACAGACGGAGACCCAGTACTTC
CSVEDGRRQTETQYF
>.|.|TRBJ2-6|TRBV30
TGTGCCTGGAGTGTACTCGGGGGTGGCGGGGCCAACGTCCTGACTTTC
CAWSVLGGGGANVLTF
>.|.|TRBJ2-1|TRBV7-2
TGTGCCAGCAGCCGCTCTTCTGGGGGCGAGAATGAGCAGTTCTTC
CASSRSSGGENEQFF